This T cell receptor beta chain derives from a study of spatial heterogeneity in lung cancer. Time point denoted: blood at routine non-recurrence follow-up after resection. This clonotype was counted at least ten times. MiXCR was run by TCRdb on the 5' RACE reads, yielding one entry per CDR3 protein. The data contain about 70,000 distinct CDR3 sequences, 8% to 9% of them singletons. The sequenced sample was PBMCs, obtained at follow-up. This sequence originates from a female donor with early-stage non-small cell lung cancer.

The CDR3 is CASSGTGSSYNEQFF. CDR3 coding DNA: TGTGCCAGCAGCGGAACAGGGAGCTCCTACAATGAGCAGTTCTTC. The chain has TRBV9 and TRBJ2-1, with D tentatively TRBD1 (6 bases). CDR3 length equals 15 residues. Germline CDR1 is SGDLS and CDR2 is YYNGEE. Trimming pared 3 bases from V and 0 bases from J, leaving 10 bases between. Full variable domain (rest looked up from reference TRBV9 and TRBJ2-1): DSGVTQTPKHLITATGQRVTLRCSPRSGDLSVYWYQQSLDQGLQFLIQYYNGEERAKGNILERFSAQQFPDLHSELNLSSLELGDSALYFCASSGTGSSYNEQFFGPGTRLTVL.